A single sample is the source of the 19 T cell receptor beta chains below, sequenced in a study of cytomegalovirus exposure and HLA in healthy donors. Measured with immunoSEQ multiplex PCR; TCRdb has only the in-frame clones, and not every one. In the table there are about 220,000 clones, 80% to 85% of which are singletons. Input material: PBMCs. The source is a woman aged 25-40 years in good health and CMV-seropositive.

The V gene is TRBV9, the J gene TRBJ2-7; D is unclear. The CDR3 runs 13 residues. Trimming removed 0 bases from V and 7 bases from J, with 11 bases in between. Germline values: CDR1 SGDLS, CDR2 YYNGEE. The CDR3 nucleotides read TGTGCCAGCAGCGTAGGTGGGTTTTCGGAGCAGTACTTC. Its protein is CASSVGGFSEQYF.

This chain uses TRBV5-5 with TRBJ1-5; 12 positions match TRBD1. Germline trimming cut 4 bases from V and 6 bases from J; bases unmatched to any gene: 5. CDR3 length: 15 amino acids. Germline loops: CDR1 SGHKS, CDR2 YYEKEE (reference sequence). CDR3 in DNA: TGTGCCAGCAGCGGGGGACAGGGGGCATTTCAGCCCCAGCATTTT. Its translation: CASSGGQGAFQPQHF.

In nucleotides, the CDR3 is TGCGCCAGCAGCTTGGCCGGGGATTCGGCTTTCTTT. Translating gives CASSLAGDSAFF. The rearrangement uses TRBV5-1 and TRBJ1-1, with D hard to call. CDR1 is SGHRS, CDR2 YFSETQ, per germline. The CDR3 has 12 residues. Trimming left V 0 bases short and J 11 bases short, with 11 bases between.

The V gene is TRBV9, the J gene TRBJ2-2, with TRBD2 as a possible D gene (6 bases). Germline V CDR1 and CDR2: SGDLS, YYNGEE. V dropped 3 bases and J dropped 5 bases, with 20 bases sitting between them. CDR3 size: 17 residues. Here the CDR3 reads CASSGPTPEGRTGELFF. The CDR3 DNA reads TGTGCCAGCAGCGGTCCTACCCCGGAGGGCCGGACCGGGGAGCTGTTTTTT.

DNA for the CDR3: TGCGCCAGCAGCCGGGACAGCGATAATGAAAAACTGTTTTTT. Protein sequence: CASSRDSDNEKLFF. The chain recombines TRBV4-3 with TRBJ1-4, with 7 bases matching TRBD1. Germline CDR1 and CDR2: LGHNA and YSLEER. V lost 4 bases to trimming and J lost 4 bases; unmatched junction nucleotides: 3. The length of the CDR3 is 14 residues.

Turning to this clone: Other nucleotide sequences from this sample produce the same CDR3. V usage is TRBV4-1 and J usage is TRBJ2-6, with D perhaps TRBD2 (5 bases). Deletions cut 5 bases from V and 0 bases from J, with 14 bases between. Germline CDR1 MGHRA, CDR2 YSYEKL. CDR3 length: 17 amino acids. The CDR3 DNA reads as TGCGCCAGCAGCTTGGGCACGGGGAACTCTGGGGCCAACGTCCTGACTTTC. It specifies CASSLGTGNSGANVLTF.

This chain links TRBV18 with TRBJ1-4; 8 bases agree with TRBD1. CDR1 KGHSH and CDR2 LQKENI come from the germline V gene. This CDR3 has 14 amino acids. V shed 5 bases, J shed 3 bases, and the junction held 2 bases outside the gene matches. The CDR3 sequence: CASSSTGANEKLFF. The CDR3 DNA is TGTGCCAGCTCATCGACAGGGGCTAATGAAAAACTGTTTTTT.

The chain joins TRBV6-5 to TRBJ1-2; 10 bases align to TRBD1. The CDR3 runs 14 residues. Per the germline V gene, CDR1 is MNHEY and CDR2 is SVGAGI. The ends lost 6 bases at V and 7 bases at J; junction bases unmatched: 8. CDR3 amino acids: CASSRQGAQIGYTF. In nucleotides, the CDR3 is TGTGCCAGCAGCCGACAGGGGGCGCAAATTGGCTACACCTTC.

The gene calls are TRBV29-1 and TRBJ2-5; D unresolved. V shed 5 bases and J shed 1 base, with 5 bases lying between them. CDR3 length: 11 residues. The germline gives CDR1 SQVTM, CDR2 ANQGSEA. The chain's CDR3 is CSVNSQETQYF. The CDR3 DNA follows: TGCAGCGTTAACAGCCAAGAGACCCAGTACTTC.

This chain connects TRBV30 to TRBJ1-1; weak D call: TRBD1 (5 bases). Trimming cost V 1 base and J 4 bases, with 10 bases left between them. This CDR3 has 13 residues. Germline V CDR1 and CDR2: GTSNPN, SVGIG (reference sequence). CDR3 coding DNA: TGTGCCTGGAGTGGTTGGGGGATCACTGAAGCTTTCTTT. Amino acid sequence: CAWSGWGITEAFF.

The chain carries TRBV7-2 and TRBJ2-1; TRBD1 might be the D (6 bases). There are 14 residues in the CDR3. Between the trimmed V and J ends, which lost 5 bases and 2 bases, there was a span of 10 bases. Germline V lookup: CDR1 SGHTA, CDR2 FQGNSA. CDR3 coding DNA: TGTGCCAGCAGCCGAAGGGACACCTACAATGAGCAGTTCTTC. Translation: CASSRRDTYNEQFF.

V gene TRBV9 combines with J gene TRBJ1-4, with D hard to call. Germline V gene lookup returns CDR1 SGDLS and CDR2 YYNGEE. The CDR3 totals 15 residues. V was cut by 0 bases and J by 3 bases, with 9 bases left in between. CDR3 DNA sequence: TGTGCCAGCAGCGTAGAGCCTGTCCCTAATGAAAAACTGTTTTTT. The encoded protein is CASSVEPVPNEKLFF.

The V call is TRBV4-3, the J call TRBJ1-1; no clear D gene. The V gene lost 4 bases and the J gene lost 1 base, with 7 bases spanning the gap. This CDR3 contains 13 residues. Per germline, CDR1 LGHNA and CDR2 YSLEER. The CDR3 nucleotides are TGCGCCAGCAGCCCACAACCGAACACTGAAGCTTTCTTT. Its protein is CASSPQPNTEAFF.

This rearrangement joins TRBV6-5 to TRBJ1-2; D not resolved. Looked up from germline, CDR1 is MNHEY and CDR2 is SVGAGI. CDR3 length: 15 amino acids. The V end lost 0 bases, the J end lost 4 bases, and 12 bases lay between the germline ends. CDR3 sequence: CASSYSIKGSYGYTF. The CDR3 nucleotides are TGTGCCAGCAGTTACTCGATAAAGGGTTCCTATGGCTACACCTTC.

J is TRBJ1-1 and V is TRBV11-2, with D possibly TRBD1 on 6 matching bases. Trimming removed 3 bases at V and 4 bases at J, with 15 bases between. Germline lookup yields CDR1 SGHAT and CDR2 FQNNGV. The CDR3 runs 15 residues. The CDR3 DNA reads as TGTGCCAGCAGCTTCATGACAGGTTATATCACTGAAGCTTTCTTT. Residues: CASSFMTGYITEAFF.

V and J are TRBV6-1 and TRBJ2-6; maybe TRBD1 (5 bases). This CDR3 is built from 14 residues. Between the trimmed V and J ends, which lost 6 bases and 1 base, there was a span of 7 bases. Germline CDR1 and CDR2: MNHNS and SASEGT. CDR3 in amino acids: CASRAGSGANVLTF. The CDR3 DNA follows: TGTGCCAGCAGGGCAGGGTCTGGGGCCAACGTCCTGACTTTC.

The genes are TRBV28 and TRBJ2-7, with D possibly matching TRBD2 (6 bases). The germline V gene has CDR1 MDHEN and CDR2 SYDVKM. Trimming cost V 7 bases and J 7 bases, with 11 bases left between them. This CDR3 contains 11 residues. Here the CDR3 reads CASKLGGEQYF. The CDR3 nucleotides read TGTGCCAGCAAGCTCGGGGGAGAGCAGTACTTC. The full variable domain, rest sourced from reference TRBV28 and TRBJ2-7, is DVKVTQSSRYLVKRTGEKVFLECVQDMDHENMFWYRQDPGLGLRLIYFSYDVKMKEKGDIPEGYSVSREKKERFSLILESASTNQTSMYLCASKLGGEQYFGPGTRLTVT.

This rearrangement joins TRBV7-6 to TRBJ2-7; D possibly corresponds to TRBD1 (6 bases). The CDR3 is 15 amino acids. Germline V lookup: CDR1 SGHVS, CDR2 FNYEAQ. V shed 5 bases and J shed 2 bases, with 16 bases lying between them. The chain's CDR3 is CASSIGRTETYEQYF. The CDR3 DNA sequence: TGTGCCAGCAGCATCGGCCGGACAGAAACCTACGAGCAGTACTTC.

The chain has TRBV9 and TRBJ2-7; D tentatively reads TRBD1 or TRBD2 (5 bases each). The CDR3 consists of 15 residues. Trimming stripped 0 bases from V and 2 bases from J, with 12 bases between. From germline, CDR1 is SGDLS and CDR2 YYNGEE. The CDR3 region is CASSVALGATYEQYF. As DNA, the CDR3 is TGTGCCAGCAGCGTAGCTCTCGGGGCGACCTACGAGCAGTACTTC.